This TCR beta chain was identified in a study of OX40 agonist ivuxolimab in advanced cancers. Study-wide context: Prior anti-PD-1, anti-PD-L1 or anti-CTLA-4 therapy did not bar entry, and roughly 40% had some.

Data came from immunoSEQ multiplex PCR; TCRdb stores just in-frame clones and leaves some out. The profile shows about 110,000 clones, around 93% of them singletons. The ends were cut back, 5 bases at V and 0 bases at J, with 13 bases in the middle. The CDR3 spans 16 residues. The germline V gene encodes CDR1 SGHAT and CDR2 FQNNGV. The J gene is TRBJ2-2, the V gene TRBV11-2, with D tentatively TRBD1 or TRBD2 (5 bases each). The clonotype originates from an adult with an advanced solid tumor such as melanoma, head and neck, liver or kidney cancer. Sequences were derived from CD4+ or CD8+ T cells sorted from blood, sampled in a trial of the OX40 agonist ivuxolimab. The chain's CDR3 is CASSPGARPNTGELFF. CDR3 DNA: TGTGCCAGCAGCCCCGGGGCGAGACCGAACACCGGGGAGCTGTTTTTT. Complete variable domain (other parts from reference TRBV11-2 and TRBJ2-2): EAGVAQSPRYKIIEKRQSVAFWCNPISGHATLYWYQQILGQGPKLLIQFQNNGVVDDSQLPKDRFSAERLKGVDSTLKIQPAKLEDSAVYLCASSPGARPNTGELFFGEGSRLTVL.